The TCR beta chain under discussion was sequenced for a study of Graves' ophthalmopathy and Graves' hyperthyroidism. RNA transcripts were the source from which TCR beta CDR3 regions were amplified. HTBI primers primed a first-round RT-PCR, and a second-round multiplex PCR followed. One entry per CDR3 protein, called by TCRdb with MiXCR from the multiplex PCR reads. The table has around 1.1 million distinct CDR3 sequences, around a third seen once; the top ten hold more than 9.5%. In this sample, this clonotype turned up many times. Its antigen is not known. Germline V gene lookup returns CDR1 SGHVS and CDR2 FNYEAQ. This CDR3 contains 15 residues. V was cut by 1 base and J by 5 bases, with 15 bases left in between. General study results and limits: Among expanded thyroid clonotypes above 0.001 frequency, most also occurred in blood.

People with hyperthyroidism were aged 18 to 65 and newly diagnosed, under 2 months' duration. The V and J genes are TRBV7-6 and TRBJ2-7, with a tentative D call TRBD1 (5 bases). This sequence was found in an adult man with Graves' hyperthyroidism. The sequenced sample consisted of peripheral blood or thyroid tissue (not recorded which). CDR3 in DNA: TGTGCCAGCAGCTTAGTTACAGGTGCCTTGCACGAGCAGTACTTC. Amino acids: CASSLVTGALHEQYF. Based on the CDR3 plus reference TRBV7-6 and TRBJ2-7, the full variable domain is GAGVSQSPRYKVTKRGQDVALRCDPISGHVSLYWYRQALGQGPEFLTYFNYEAQQDKSGLPNDRFSAERPEGSISTLTIQRTEQRDSAMYRCASSLVTGALHEQYFGPGTRLTVT.